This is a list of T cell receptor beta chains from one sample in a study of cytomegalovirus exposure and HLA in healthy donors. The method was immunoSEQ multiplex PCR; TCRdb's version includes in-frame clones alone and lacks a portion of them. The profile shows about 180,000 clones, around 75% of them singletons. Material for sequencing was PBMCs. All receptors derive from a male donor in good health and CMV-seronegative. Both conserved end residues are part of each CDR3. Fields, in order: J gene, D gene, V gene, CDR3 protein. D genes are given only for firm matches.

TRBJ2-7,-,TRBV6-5,CASSRPQGTRYEQYF
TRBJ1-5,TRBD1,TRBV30,CAWSSTGVGQPQHF
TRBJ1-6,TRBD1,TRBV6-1,CASSEGGTGSSSLHF
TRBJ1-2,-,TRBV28,CASSLFLGANGNGYTF
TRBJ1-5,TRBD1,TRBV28,CASSSPTGADDQPQHF
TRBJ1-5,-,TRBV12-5,CASGLPSGTRPDQPQHF
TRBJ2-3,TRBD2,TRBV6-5,CASSKGLAGADTQYF
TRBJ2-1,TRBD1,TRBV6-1,CASRAPGQGSTEQFF
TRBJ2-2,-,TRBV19,CASSLGPNTGELFF
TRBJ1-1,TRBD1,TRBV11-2,CASSLTGGKGFF
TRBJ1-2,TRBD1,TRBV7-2,CASSSRAGGGFNYGYTF
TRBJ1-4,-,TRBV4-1,CASSSQHGALQPYATNEKLFF
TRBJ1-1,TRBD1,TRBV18,CASSNGQDTEAFF
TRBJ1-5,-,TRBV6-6,CASSYLGLCNQPQHF
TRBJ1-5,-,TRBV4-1,CASSQVGGVRDQPQHF
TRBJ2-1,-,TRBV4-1,CASSQVGRREEQFF
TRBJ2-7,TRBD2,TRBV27,CASSLFAGDPYEQYF